The clone carrying this TCR beta chain was counted many times. The antigen is undetermined. The data are from a study of identical twins. Overall study results and limits: The models gave estimates that fell short of the out-of-frame TCR alpha sharing seen in monozygotic twins. Abundant cord blood beta clonotypes carried fewer insertions; memory repertoires showed none.

Using its own MiXCR run on the 5' RACE reads, TCRdb lists one record per CDR3 protein. This table has 250,000 or so distinct CDR3 sequences, 5.5% to 7% appearing once. The same data also went into a second study, on yellow fever vaccine responses in identical twins.

The sequenced sample consisted of memory (CD45RO+) T cells sorted from blood. The TCR comes from a woman younger than 35 in good health.

CDR3 loop: CAISRGLSRDGNQPQHF. The CDR3 DNA sequence: TGTGCCATCAGCCGAGGGCTGTCCCGGGACGGCAATCAGCCCCAGCATTTT. The chain links TRBV10-3 to TRBJ1-5; D possibly corresponds to TRBD1 (5 bases). Trimming cost V 6 bases and J 2 bases, with 20 bases left between them. The germline V gene has CDR1 ENHRY and CDR2 SYGVKD. The length of the CDR3 is 17 residues.